This T cell receptor (beta chain) originates from a study of T cell responses to AZD1222 COVID-19 vaccine. The method was immunoSEQ multiplex PCR; TCRdb's version includes in-frame clones alone and lacks a portion of them. The repertoire consists of roughly 120,000 clones, with more than 70% occurring once and the leading ten covering roughly a sixth. V was pared by 0 bases and J by 4 bases, with 14 bases between. The CDR3 is 16 residues long. Germline V CDR1 and CDR2: MNHEY, SVGAGI. This TCR was recovered from an adult in good health. This sequence joins TRBV6-5 and TRBJ2-3; D is undetermined. Source: peripheral blood, taken on day 0 of AZD1222 vaccination. CDR3 sequence reads: CASSYSMGSTPDTQYF. CDR3 in DNA: TGTGCCAGCAGTTACTCGATGGGCTCAACTCCAGATACGCAGTATTTT.